This is a list of T cell receptor beta chains from one sample in a study of T cell responses to AZD1222 COVID-19 vaccine. Libraries were prepared by immunoSEQ multiplex PCR; TCRdb keeps only in-frame clonotypes and omits some of them. The table includes roughly 140,000 clones, 90% detected once. The source was peripheral blood, collected on day 0 of AZD1222 vaccination. The receptors were sampled from an adult in good health. CDR3s include the opening cysteine and the closing phenylalanine or tryptophan. A D gene is named only where the DNA matches it firmly. Rows may omit the clone size; those that give it use once, few, many or a size class.

clone_size: .
j_call: TRBJ2-3
v_call: TRBV27
d_call: .
cdr3_aa: CASSFLNTDTQYF
cdr3_nt: TGTGCCAGCAGTTTCCTTAACACAGATACGCAGTATTTT

clone_size: .
j_call: TRBJ2-1
v_call: TRBV6-6
d_call: .
cdr3_aa: CASSTRSESYNEQFF
cdr3_nt: TGTGCCAGCAGCACCCGGTCAGAATCCTACAATGAGCAGTTCTTC

clone_size: .
j_call: TRBJ2-1
v_call: TRBV19
d_call: TRBD2
cdr3_aa: CASTARQIAGGNNEQFF
cdr3_nt: TGTGCCAGTACAGCCCGGCAAATAGCGGGAGGAAACAATGAGCAGTTCTTC

clone_size: .
j_call: TRBJ2-3
v_call: TRBV24-1
d_call: TRBD2
cdr3_aa: CATSDYPGLAGYTDTQYF
cdr3_nt: TGTGCCACCAGTGATTACCCAGGACTAGCGGGATACACAGATACGCAGTATTTT

clone_size: .
j_call: TRBJ2-7
v_call: TRBV9
d_call: .
cdr3_aa: CASSVDVAPVFSYEQYF
cdr3_nt: TGTGCCAGCAGCGTAGATGTCGCCCCCGTCTTCTCCTACGAGCAGTACTTC

clone_size: once
j_call: TRBJ1-2
v_call: TRBV28
d_call: .
cdr3_aa: CASRGNYGYTF
cdr3_nt: TGTGCCAGCAGGGGAAACTATGGCTACACCTTC

clone_size: .
j_call: TRBJ2-5
v_call: TRBV4-2
d_call: TRBD2
cdr3_aa: CASSQGTSGSFGQETQYF
cdr3_nt: TGTGCCAGCAGCCAGGGGACTAGCGGGAGCTTTGGGCAAGAGACCCAGTACTTC

clone_size: .
j_call: TRBJ1-4
v_call: TRBV29-1
d_call: .
cdr3_aa: CSVEDRELPEKLFF
cdr3_nt: TGCAGCGTTGAAGACCGCGAACTCCCCGAAAAACTGTTTTTT

clone_size: .
j_call: TRBJ2-6
v_call: TRBV7-6
d_call: TRBD1
cdr3_aa: CASSETGGSGANVLTF
cdr3_nt: TGTGCCAGCAGCGAGACAGGGGGCTCTGGGGCCAACGTCCTGACTTTC

clone_size: .
j_call: TRBJ2-3
v_call: TRBV6-4
d_call: .
cdr3_aa: CASSGTPMDTQYF
cdr3_nt: TGTGCCAGCAGTGGCACCCCCATGGATACGCAGTATTTT

clone_size: .
j_call: TRBJ1-2
v_call: TRBV28
d_call: TRBD1
cdr3_aa: CASKKSDRPIYGYTF
cdr3_nt: TGTGCCAGCAAAAAATCGGACAGGCCGATCTATGGCTACACCTTC

clone_size: .
j_call: TRBJ2-2
v_call: TRBV3-1/TRBV3-2
d_call: .
cdr3_aa: CASSQEVTPPFNTGELFF
cdr3_nt: TGTGCCAGCAGCCAAGAGGTGACACCGCCTTTCAACACCGGGGAGCTGTTTTTT

clone_size: .
j_call: TRBJ2-1
v_call: TRBV4-3
d_call: .
cdr3_aa: CASSQDTQRTYNEQFF
cdr3_nt: TGCGCCAGCAGCCAAGATACCCAGCGGACATACAATGAGCAGTTCTTC

clone_size: .
j_call: TRBJ1-6
v_call: TRBV6-1
d_call: .
cdr3_aa: CASSEVPNSPLHF
cdr3_nt: TGTGCCAGCAGTGAAGTTCCGAATTCACCCCTCCACTTT

clone_size: .
j_call: TRBJ1-2
v_call: TRBV5-5
d_call: .
cdr3_aa: CASSLTDSYGYTF
cdr3_nt: TGTGCCAGCAGCCTGACAGATAGCTATGGCTACACCTTC

clone_size: few
j_call: TRBJ2-6
v_call: TRBV7-6
d_call: .
cdr3_aa: CASSSLAGQANVLTF
cdr3_nt: TGTGCCAGCAGCTCACTGGCGGGACAGGCCAACGTCCTGACTTTC

clone_size: .
j_call: TRBJ1-3
v_call: TRBV6-5
d_call: .
cdr3_aa: CASSYSGGNGNTIYF
cdr3_nt: TGTGCCAGCAGTTACTCCGGGGGGAATGGAAACACCATATATTTT

clone_size: .
j_call: TRBJ2-7
v_call: TRBV10-3
d_call: .
cdr3_aa: CAISEPSQSGPKSSYEQYF
cdr3_nt: TGTGCCATCAGTGAGCCAAGTCAATCCGGGCCAAAAAGCTCCTACGAGCAGTACTTC

clone_size: .
j_call: TRBJ1-1
v_call: TRBV6-5
d_call: .
cdr3_aa: CATQPGGGTEAFF
cdr3_nt: TGTGCCACCCAGCCGGGGGGGGGCACTGAAGCTTTCTTT

clone_size: .
j_call: TRBJ2-1
v_call: TRBV19
d_call: TRBD2
cdr3_aa: CASSNRLAGGYNEQFF
cdr3_nt: TGTGCCAGTAGTAACCGACTAGCGGGAGGGTACAATGAGCAGTTCTTC

clone_size: .
j_call: TRBJ2-1
v_call: TRBV6-6
d_call: TRBD2
cdr3_aa: CASSYLAGFYNEQFF
cdr3_nt: TGTGCCAGCAGTTACCTAGCGGGATTTTACAATGAGCAGTTCTTC

clone_size: .
j_call: TRBJ1-6
v_call: TRBV7-3
d_call: .
cdr3_aa: CASSLQGDYNSPLHF
cdr3_nt: TGTGCCAGCAGCCTACAGGGAGATTATAATTCACCCCTCCACTTT

clone_size: once
j_call: TRBJ2-7
v_call: TRBV12-3/TRBV12-4
d_call: .
cdr3_aa: CASSFSLAYEQYF
cdr3_nt: TGTGCCAGCAGTTTTTCGCTCGCCTACGAGCAGTACTTC

clone_size: .
j_call: TRBJ2-6
v_call: TRBV25-1
d_call: TRBD2
cdr3_aa: CASDGTSGSNRANVLTF
cdr3_nt: TGTGCCAGCGACGGGACTAGCGGGAGTAATAGGGCCAACGTCCTGACTTTC

clone_size: .
j_call: TRBJ1-1
v_call: TRBV5-5
d_call: .
cdr3_aa: CASSLVNTEAFF
cdr3_nt: TGTGCCAGCAGTTTGGTGAACACTGAAGCTTTCTTT

clone_size: once
j_call: TRBJ1-3
v_call: TRBV19
d_call: .
cdr3_aa: CASRRLYSGNTIYF
cdr3_nt: TGTGCCAGTAGGCGGCTCTACTCTGGAAACACCATATATTTT

clone_size: .
j_call: TRBJ2-1
v_call: TRBV6-2/TRBV6-3
d_call: TRBD2
cdr3_aa: CASSYGERGNEQFF
cdr3_nt: TGTGCCAGCAGTTACGGGGAGCGGGGAAATGAGCAGTTCTTC

clone_size: .
j_call: TRBJ1-2
v_call: TRBV14
d_call: .
cdr3_aa: CASSQAGSSYGYTF
cdr3_nt: TGTGCCAGCAGCCAAGCAGGTTCCAGCTATGGCTACACCTTC

clone_size: .
j_call: TRBJ1-2
v_call: TRBV5-3
d_call: .
cdr3_aa: CARRTEYGYTF
cdr3_nt: TGTGCCAGAAGAACGGAATATGGCTACACCTTC

clone_size: .
j_call: TRBJ2-7
v_call: TRBV7-2
d_call: .
cdr3_aa: CASSPPGPSTEQYF
cdr3_nt: TGTGCCAGCAGCCCGCCGGGACCATCAACCGAGCAGTACTTC

clone_size: .
j_call: TRBJ1-2
v_call: TRBV24-1
d_call: .
cdr3_aa: CATSPGFGYTF
cdr3_nt: TGTGCCACCAGTCCGGGGTTTGGCTACACCTTC

clone_size: once
j_call: TRBJ1-1
v_call: TRBV19
d_call: .
cdr3_aa: CASSIIGVSTGEAFF
cdr3_nt: TGTGCCAGTAGTATCATAGGGGTCTCGACGGGTGAAGCTTTCTTT